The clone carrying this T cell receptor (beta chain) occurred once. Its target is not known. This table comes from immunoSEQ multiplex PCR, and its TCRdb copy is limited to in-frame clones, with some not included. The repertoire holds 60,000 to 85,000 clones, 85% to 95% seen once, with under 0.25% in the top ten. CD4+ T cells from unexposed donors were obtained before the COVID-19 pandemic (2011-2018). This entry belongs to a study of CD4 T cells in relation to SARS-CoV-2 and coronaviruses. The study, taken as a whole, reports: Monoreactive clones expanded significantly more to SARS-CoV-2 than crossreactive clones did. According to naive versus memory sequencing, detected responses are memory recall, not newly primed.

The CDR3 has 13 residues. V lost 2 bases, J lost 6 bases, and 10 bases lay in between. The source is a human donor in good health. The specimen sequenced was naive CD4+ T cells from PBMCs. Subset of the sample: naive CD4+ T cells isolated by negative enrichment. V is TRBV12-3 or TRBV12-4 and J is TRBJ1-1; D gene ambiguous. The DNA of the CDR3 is TGTGCCAGCAGTTTAAGTGTAGAGTCTGAAGCTTTCTTT. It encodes CASSLSVESEAFF.